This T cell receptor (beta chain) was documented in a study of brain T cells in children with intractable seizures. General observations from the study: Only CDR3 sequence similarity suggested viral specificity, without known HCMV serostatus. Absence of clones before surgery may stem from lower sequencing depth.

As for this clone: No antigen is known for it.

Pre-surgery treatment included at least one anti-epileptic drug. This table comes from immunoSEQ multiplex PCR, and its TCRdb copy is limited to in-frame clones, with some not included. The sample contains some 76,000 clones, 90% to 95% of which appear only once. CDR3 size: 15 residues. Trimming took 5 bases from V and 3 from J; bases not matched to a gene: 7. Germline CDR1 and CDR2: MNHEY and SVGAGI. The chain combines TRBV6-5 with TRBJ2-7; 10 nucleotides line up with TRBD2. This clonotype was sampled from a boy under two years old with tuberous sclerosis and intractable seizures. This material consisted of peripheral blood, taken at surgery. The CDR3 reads CASSRLAGYYYEQYF. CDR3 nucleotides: TGTGCCAGCAGTCGACTAGCGGGTTACTACTACGAGCAGTACTTC.